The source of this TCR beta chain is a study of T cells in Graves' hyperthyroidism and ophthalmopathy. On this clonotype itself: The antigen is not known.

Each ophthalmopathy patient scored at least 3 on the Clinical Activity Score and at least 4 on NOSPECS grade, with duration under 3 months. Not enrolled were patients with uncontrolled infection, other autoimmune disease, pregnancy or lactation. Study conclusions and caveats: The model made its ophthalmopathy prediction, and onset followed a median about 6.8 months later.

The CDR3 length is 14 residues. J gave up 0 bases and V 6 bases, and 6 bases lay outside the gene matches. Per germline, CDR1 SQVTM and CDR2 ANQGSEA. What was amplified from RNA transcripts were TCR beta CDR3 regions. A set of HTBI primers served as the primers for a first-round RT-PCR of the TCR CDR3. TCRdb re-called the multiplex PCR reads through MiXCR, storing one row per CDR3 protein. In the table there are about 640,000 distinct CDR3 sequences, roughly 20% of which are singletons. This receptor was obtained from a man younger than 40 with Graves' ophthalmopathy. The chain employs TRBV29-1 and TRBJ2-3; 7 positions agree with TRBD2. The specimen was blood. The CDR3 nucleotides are TGCAGCGTGGCACCTAGCGGAAGCACAGATACGCAGTATTTT. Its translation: CSVAPSGSTDTQYF.